The 2 T cell receptor beta chains below were found in one sample sequenced in a study of blood T cell repertoires in COVID-19. The assay was immunoSEQ multiplex PCR, and TCRdb's table has in-frame clones only and misses some. This table holds 250,000 to 350,000 clones, around 90% found once. Sequencing was done on a sample of PBMCs or T cells enriched from blood (not recorded which). These receptors were obtained from a woman between 18 and 30 years old with acute COVID-19.

The count of this clone is one. The chain links TRBV5-1 to TRBJ1-2; no clear D. Looked up from germline, CDR1 is SGHRS and CDR2 is YFSETQ. V was pared by 1 base and J by 4 bases, with 17 bases between. There are 16 residues in the CDR3. As DNA, the CDR3 is TGCGCCAGCAGCTTGCTCCGGGGAGGGAATTTCTATGGCTACACCTTC. It specifies CASSLLRGGNFYGYTF.

The genes are TRBV12-2 and TRBJ1-5; the table's D call of TRBD1 was not tested on the DNA. TRBV12-2 is assigned pseudogene status. The CDR3 covers 16 residues. The CDR3 is CASRSQRTETNQPQHF. The CDR3 nucleotides are TGTGCAAGTCGCTCCCAGAGGACAGAGACCAATCAGCCCCAGCATTTT.